The 23 T cell receptor beta chains below all came from one sample that was sequenced in a study of blood T cell repertoires in COVID-19. The data were produced by immunoSEQ multiplex PCR, yet TCRdb's version contains in-frame clones alone and is incomplete. This sample has about 240,000 clones, with around 87% found just once. Sequencing was done on a sample of PBMCs or T cells enriched from blood (not recorded which). These TCRs come from a middle-aged woman with acute COVID-19.

The CDR3, as DNA: TGTGCCAGCAGCTCCCACGCCACCGGGAGCGGGAGAGGGCACGAGCAGTACTTC. This sequence encodes CASSSHATGSGRGHEQYF. The chain recombines TRBV11-2 with TRBJ2-7, with 8 bases aligning to TRBD2. Germline loops: CDR1 SGHAT, CDR2 FQNNGV. This CDR3 comprises 18 residues. V shed 4 bases, J shed 5 bases, and the junction held 19 bases outside the gene matches.

This clone has a handful of counts. V and J are TRBV6-2 or TRBV6-3 and TRBJ1-5, with 8 positions matching TRBD1. V shed 2 bases, J shed 3 bases, and the junction held 9 bases outside the gene matches. The CDR3 runs to 17 residues. From germline, CDR1 is MNHEY and CDR2 SVGEGT. DNA of the CDR3: TGTGCCAGCAGTTACCCCCTAGGACAGGGCTCCAATCAGCCCCAGCATTTT. Its translation is CASSYPLGQGSNQPQHF.

The chain recombines TRBV9 with TRBJ1-2; tentatively, D is TRBD1 (6 bases). The CDR3 is 16 amino acids. Looked up from germline, CDR1 is SGDLS and CDR2 is YYNGEE. Trimming cost V 4 bases and J 0 bases, with 16 bases left between them. The CDR3 reads CASSITGTPTNYGYTF. The CDR3 DNA is TGTGCCAGCAGCATCACCGGGACACCTACTAACTATGGCTACACCTTC.

The rearrangement links TRBV2 to TRBJ2-7; perhaps TRBD1 as D (6 bases). CDR3 length: 16 residues. V gave up 0 bases and J gave up 0 bases, with 12 bases separating them. In germline, CDR1 is SNHLY, CDR2 FYNNEI. The CDR3 is CASSEAWQGSSYEQYF. CDR3 nucleotides: TGTGCCAGCAGTGAAGCGTGGCAGGGGTCCTCCTACGAGCAGTACTTC.

The genes are TRBV7-6 and TRBJ2-7, with 7 bases fitting TRBD2. V lost 5 bases, J lost 2 bases, and 12 bases stayed unmatched. CDR3 length equals 16 residues. The V gene's germline CDR1 is SGHVS and CDR2 FNYEAQ. This chain's CDR3 is CASSDISSGPPYEQYF. CDR3 bases: TGTGCCAGCAGCGATATCAGTAGCGGGCCCCCCTACGAGCAGTACTTC.

The chain is built from TRBV3-1 (or the pseudogene TRBV3-2) and TRBJ1-1; possibly TRBD1 for D (5 bases). This CDR3 contains 13 residues. Trimming removed 0 bases from V and 3 bases from J, with 5 bases in between. The germline CDR1 and CDR2 sequences are LGHDT and YNNKEL (reference sequence). Here the CDR3 reads CASSQEGDTEAFF. For the CDR3, the DNA is TGTGCCAGCAGCCAAGAAGGGGACACTGAAGCTTTCTTT.

The chain is built from TRBV19 and TRBJ2-7; 11 bases line up with TRBD2. CDR3 length: 15 residues. Germline loops: CDR1 LNHDA, CDR2 SQIVND (reference sequence). V lost 7 bases, J lost 2 bases, and 7 bases stayed unmatched. CDR3 DNA: TGTGCCAGTAACTTTGGGACTAGCGGAACCTACGAGCAGTACTTC. This translates into CASNFGTSGTYEQYF.

The chain links TRBV5-4 to TRBJ2-7, with D possibly TRBD2 on 5 matching bases. Germline values: CDR1 SGHNT, CDR2 YYREEE (reference sequence). V shed 2 bases and J shed 0 bases, with 9 bases lying between them. The CDR3 extends over 14 amino acids. CDR3 sequence (DNA): TGTGCCAGCAGCTTAGGTAGCGCCTCCTACGAGCAGTACTTC. Amino acid sequence: CASSLGSASYEQYF.

V gene TRBV30 combines with J gene TRBJ2-5; the D gene is possibly TRBD2 (6 bases). The V and J ends lost 6 bases and 1 base respectively, with 18 bases between them. The CDR3 sequence is 15 residues long. Germline-derived CDR1 and CDR2 are GTSNPN and SVGIG (reference sequence). In DNA, the CDR3 is TGTGCCTGTTACTTCGGGCGGGATATCCAAGAGACCCAGTACTTC. It codes for CACYFGRDIQETQYF.

The V and J genes are TRBV21-1 and TRBJ1-5; the DNA was not compared with TRBD1, the D call given in the table. TRBV21-1 has pseudogene status. The CDR3 spans 16 residues. In DNA form, the CDR3 reads TGTGCCAGCAGCAAATCAAACAGGACTAGCAATCAGCCCCAGCATTTT. Translation gives CASSKSNRTSNQPQHF.

The V call is TRBV5-6, the J call TRBJ1-2; D gene ambiguous. V lost 5 bases, J lost 6 bases, and 14 bases lay in between. The CDR3 has 13 amino acids. Germline values: CDR1 SGHDT, CDR2 YYEEEE. The CDR3 loop reads CASSDGPIDGYTF. CDR3 bases: TGTGCCAGCAGTGATGGGCCGATCGATGGCTACACCTTC. Based on the CDR3 plus reference TRBV5-6 and TRBJ1-2, the full variable domain is DAGVTQSPTHLIKTRGQQVTLRCSPKSGHDTVSWYQQALGQGPQFIFQYYEEEERQRGNFPDRFSGHQFPNYSSELNVNALLLGDSALYLCASSDGPIDGYTFGSGTRLTVV.

As regards this clone: The same CDR3 is also encoded by other DNA sequences in this sample. This sequence joins TRBV27 and TRBJ2-1; 7 nucleotides align to TRBD2. The CDR3 length is 14 residues. From germline, CDR1 is MNHEY and CDR2 SMNVEV (reference sequence). Germline trimming cut 0 bases from V and 5 bases from J; bases unmatched to any gene: 1. For the CDR3, the DNA is TGTGCCAGCAGTTTATCTCTAGCGGACAATGAGCAGTTCTTC. Its translation is CASSLSLADNEQFF.

This clone has just one count. The chain couples TRBV7-9 to TRBJ2-1; D may be TRBD1 (6 bases). V lost 2 bases to trimming and J lost 6 bases, with 20 bases between them. Per germline, CDR1 SEHNR and CDR2 FQNEAQ (reference sequence). This CDR3 comprises 17 residues. The CDR3 coding sequence is TGTGCCAGCAGCTTATTTTTACCGGCAGGGGAACGCAATGAGCAGTTCTTC. It codes for CASSLFLPAGERNEQFF.

This clone was recorded only once. The J gene is TRBJ2-3, the V gene TRBV5-1; D gene uncertain. The germline CDR1 and CDR2 sequences are SGHRS and YFSETQ. This CDR3 is 14 amino acids long. The V and J ends lost 0 bases and 4 bases respectively, with 9 bases between them. The CDR3 loop reads CASSLAIRADTQYF. The DNA of the CDR3 is TGCGCCAGCAGCTTGGCCATCCGAGCAGATACGCAGTATTTT.

V gene TRBV7-9 combines with J gene TRBJ1-2; D gene unclear. CDR1 is SEHNR, CDR2 FQNEAQ, per germline (reference sequence). The CDR3 is made up of 16 amino acids. The V and J ends lost 1 base and 1 base respectively, with 13 bases between them. The CDR3 loop is CASSLGGGPLNYGYTF. CDR3 bases: TGTGCCAGCAGCTTAGGTGGAGGTCCGCTTAACTATGGCTACACCTTC.

The rearrangement uses TRBV5-1 and TRBJ1-2; perhaps TRBD1 as D (5 bases). The germline CDR1 and CDR2 sequences are SGHRS and YFSETQ. Trimming cost V 0 bases and J 8 bases, with 14 bases left between them. The CDR3 extends over 14 amino acids. CDR3 nucleotide sequence: TGCGCCAGCAGCTTGGATGCAGGGTCCGGGGGCTACACCTTC. Residues: CASSLDAGSGGYTF. Based on the CDR3 plus reference TRBV5-1 and TRBJ1-2, the full variable domain is KAGVTQTPRYLIKTRGQQVTLSCSPISGHRSVSWYQQTPGQGLQFLFEYFSETQRNKGNFPGRFSGRQFSNSRSEMNVSTLELGDSALYLCASSLDAGSGGYTFGSGTRLTVV.

The chain combines TRBV6-5 with TRBJ1-6, with no clear D. This CDR3 is built from 13 residues. Germline V gene data show CDR1 as MNHEY and CDR2 as SVGAGI. The V end was cut by 6 bases, the J end by 7 bases, with 10 bases between. The CDR3 nucleotides are TGTGCCAGCAGAGGATTGGAGAATTCACCCCTCCACTTT. As protein: CASRGLENSPLHF.

The rearrangement uses TRBV29-1 and TRBJ2-3; D might be TRBD2 (6 bases). This CDR3 has 13 residues. Germline CDR1 reads SQVTM; CDR2 reads ANQGSEA. The V gene lost 1 base and the J gene lost 8 bases, with 13 bases spanning the gap. The CDR3 coding sequence is TGCAGCGTTGAAGTGGACGGGACTCGTACGCAGTATTTT. Translated: CSVEVDGTRTQYF.

The chain carries TRBV27 and TRBJ2-1; possibly TRBD2 for D (5 bases). Germline V gene sequence: CDR1 MNHEY, CDR2 SMNVEV (reference sequence). The CDR3 runs to 14 residues. Trimming removed 4 bases from V and 9 bases from J, with 16 bases in between. The CDR3 spells CASSSGFGVGEQFF. The CDR3 DNA reads TGTGCCAGCAGTTCTGGGTTCGGGGTCGGTGAGCAGTTCTTC.

This clone was seen only once. This chain connects TRBV6-2 or TRBV6-3 to TRBJ2-1, with 7 bases identical to TRBD2. The germline gives CDR1 MNHEY, CDR2 SVGEGT. CDR3 length equals 16 residues. V gave up 0 bases and J gave up 6 bases; unmatched junction bases: 8. In DNA, the CDR3 is TGTGCCAGCAGTTACTCGAGTAGCGGGTGGGTCAATGAGCAGTTCTTC. It yields the protein CASSYSSSGWVNEQFF.

This sequence joins TRBV5-1 and TRBJ2-5; 15 positions agree with TRBD2. This CDR3 spans 16 amino acids. In germline, CDR1 is SGHRS, CDR2 YFSETQ. V lost 4 bases, J lost 5 bases, and 6 bases stayed unmatched. CDR3 nucleotides: TGCGCCAGCAGCACGGGACTAGCGGGAGGTGGTGAGACCCAGTACTTC. Encoded protein: CASSTGLAGGGETQYF.

The chain employs TRBV2 and TRBJ2-7; no firm D call. The germline gives CDR1 SNHLY, CDR2 FYNNEI. Trimming pared 4 bases from V and 9 bases from J, leaving 10 bases between. The CDR3 runs to 11 residues. The CDR3 DNA follows: TGTGCCAGCAGTGTCGGGTATCTGCAGTACTTC. Residues: CASSVGYLQYF.

This sequence joins TRBV7-6 and TRBJ2-2, with D hard to call. CDR3 length: 14 amino acids. V lost 1 base and J 7 bases, leaving 10 bases between the germline ends. Germline V gene sequence: CDR1 SGHVS, CDR2 FNYEAQ. CDR3 amino acids: CASSLVALSGELFF. CDR3 DNA sequence: TGTGCCAGCAGCTTAGTCGCCCTGAGCGGGGAGCTGTTTTTT.